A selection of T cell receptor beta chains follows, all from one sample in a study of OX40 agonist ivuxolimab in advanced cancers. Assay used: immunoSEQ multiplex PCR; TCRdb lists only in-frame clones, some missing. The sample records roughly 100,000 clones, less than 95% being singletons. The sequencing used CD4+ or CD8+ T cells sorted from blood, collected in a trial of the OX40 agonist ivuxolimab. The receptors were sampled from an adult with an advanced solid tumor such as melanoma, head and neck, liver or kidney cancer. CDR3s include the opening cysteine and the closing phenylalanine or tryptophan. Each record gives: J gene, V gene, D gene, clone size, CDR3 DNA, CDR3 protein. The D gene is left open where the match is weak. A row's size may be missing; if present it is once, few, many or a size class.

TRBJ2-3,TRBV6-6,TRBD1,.,TGTGCCAGCAGTGCACAGGGGGAAGGCACAGATACGCAGTATTTT,CASSAQGEGTDTQYF
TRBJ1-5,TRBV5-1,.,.,TGCGCCAGCAGCTTGGGGGGTTCGAGCAATCAGCCCCAGCATTTT,CASSLGGSSNQPQHF
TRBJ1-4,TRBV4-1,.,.,TGCGCCAGCAGCCAAGTGGTACGGAGGCCCCAGGGAAAACTGTTTTTT,CASSQVVRRPQGKLFF
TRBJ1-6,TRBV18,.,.,TGTGCCAGCTCACCAACTGAGACGACGGGCTCCTATAATTCACCCCTCCACTTT,CASSPTETTGSYNSPLHF
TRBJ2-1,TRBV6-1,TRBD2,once,TGTGCCAGCAGAGTAAGCGGGGCCCGGTGGGAGCAGTTCTTC,CASRVSGARWEQFF
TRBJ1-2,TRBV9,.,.,TGTGCCAGCAGCGTAGCCTCGGGAGCCCTTCGGGGCTACACCTTC,CASSVASGALRGYTF
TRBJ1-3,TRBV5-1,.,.,TGCGCCAGCAGCTTAAACGGACGGAATCCTCCAAACACCATATATTTT,CASSLNGRNPPNTIYF
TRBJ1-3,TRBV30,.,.,TGTGCCTGGAACGGAGAAGGGGGATCAGGAAACACCATATATTTT,CAWNGEGGSGNTIYF
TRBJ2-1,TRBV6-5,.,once,TGTGCCAGCAGTTACCAGGCAGTGGGAGACAATGAGCAGTTCTTC,CASSYQAVGDNEQFF
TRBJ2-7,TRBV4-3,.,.,TGCGCCAGCAGCCAAGAAATAGGGTCCTACGAGCAGTACTTC,CASSQEIGSYEQYF
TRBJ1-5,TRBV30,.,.,TGTGCCTGGAGTCAAACTGGGGGTCAGCCCCAGCATTTT,CAWSQTGGQPQHF
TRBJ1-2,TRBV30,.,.,TGTGCGGAGCATGAACAGGGCTATGGCTACACCTTC,CAEHEQGYGYTF
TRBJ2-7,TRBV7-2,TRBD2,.,TGTGCCAGCAGCCTAGTTGACAAGCGGGGGCTGACCTACGAGCAGTACTTC,CASSLVDKRGLTYEQYF
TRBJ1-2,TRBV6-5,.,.,TGTGCCAGCAGTTACGCCAGACTCTATGGCTACACCTTC,CASSYARLYGYTF
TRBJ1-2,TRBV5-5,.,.,TGTGCCAGCAGCTTGGTTAATACCTTATATGGCTACACCTTC,CASSLVNTLYGYTF
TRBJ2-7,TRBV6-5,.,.,TGTGCCAGCAGTCTAGGGGGCGAGCAGTACTTC,CASSLGGEQYF
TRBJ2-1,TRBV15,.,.,TGTGCCACCAGCGCCGGAGGAAACCCCTTCAATGAGCAGTTCTTC,CATSAGGNPFNEQFF
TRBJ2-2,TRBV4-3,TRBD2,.,TGCGCCAGTAGCGGGGGGCTTGGCGGGGAGCTGTTTTTT,CASSGGLGGELFF
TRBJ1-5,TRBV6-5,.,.,TGTGCCAGCAGCCGACGGGACAAGAATCAGCCCCAGCATTTT,CASSRRDKNQPQHF
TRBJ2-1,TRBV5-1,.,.,TGCGCCAGCACGGTCAACATAGGGAGCGGGCTCCGGGACGACAATGAGCAGTTCTTC,CASTVNIGSGLRDDNEQFF
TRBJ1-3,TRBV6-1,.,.,TGTGCCAGCAGTTATGAGGAAGGAAACACCATATATTTT,CASSYEEGNTIYF
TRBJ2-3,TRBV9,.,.,TGTGCCAGCAGCGTGGGGTTTGATGGTACGCAGTATTTT,CASSVGFDGTQYF
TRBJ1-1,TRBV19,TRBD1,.,TGTGCCAGTAGTACCAGAGACAGGGGGGACACTGAAGCTTTCTTT,CASSTRDRGDTEAFF
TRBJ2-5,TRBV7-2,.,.,TGTGCCAGCAGCCGTTGGGAACAAGAGACCCAGTACTTC,CASSRWEQETQYF
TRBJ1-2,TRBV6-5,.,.,TGTGCCAGCAGCCCCGGGGGCAGCGGTTTCTATGGCTACACCTTC,CASSPGGSGFYGYTF
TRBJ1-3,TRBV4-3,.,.,TGCGCCAGCAGCCAAGATACCCCTTGGGGTTCTGGAAACACCATATATTTT,CASSQDTPWGSGNTIYF
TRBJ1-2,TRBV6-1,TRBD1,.,TGTGCCAGCAGTAGCGGACAGGGGTCACATGGCTACACCTTC,CASSSGQGSHGYTF
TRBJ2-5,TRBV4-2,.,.,TGTGCCAGCAGCCAAAACAATGGAGAGACCCAGTACTTC,CASSQNNGETQYF
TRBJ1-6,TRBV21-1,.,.,TGTGCCAGCCCCCAGGGGGCGATCACTCATTCACCCCTCCACTTT,CASPQGAITHSPLHF
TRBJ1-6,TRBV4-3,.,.,TGCGCCAGCAGCCAAGAGTCCTCCTATAATTCACCCCTCCACTTT,CASSQESSYNSPLHF
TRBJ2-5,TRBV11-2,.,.,TGTGCCAGCAGCGCATCCGTTGGGCAAGAGACCCAGTACTTC,CASSASVGQETQYF
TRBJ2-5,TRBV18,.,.,TGTGCCAGCTCACGGCTGGGGCCGACCCAGTACTTC,CASSRLGPTQYF
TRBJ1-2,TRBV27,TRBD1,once,TGTGCCAGCAGTTTAGAGTACAGGGGCTATGGCTACACCTTC,CASSLEYRGYGYTF
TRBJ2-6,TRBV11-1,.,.,TGTGCCAGCAGCTTAACGAGTTCTGGGGCCAACGTCCTGACTTTC,CASSLTSSGANVLTF
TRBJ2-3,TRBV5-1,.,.,TGCGCCAGCAGCTCTCCTCGCCGGGACCAGGTGACCTGGGGGACGCAGTATTTT,CASSSPRRDQVTWGTQYF
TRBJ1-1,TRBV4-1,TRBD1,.,TGCGCCAGCAGCCAGTCCGGACAGGGGAACACTGAAGCTTTCTTT,CASSQSGQGNTEAFF
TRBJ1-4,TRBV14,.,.,TGTGCCAGCAGCCAGGGCAGAAATACCGGCACTAATGAAAAACTGTTTTTT,CASSQGRNTGTNEKLFF
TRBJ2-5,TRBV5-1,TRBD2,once,TGCGCCAGCAGCTCCGGGACTAGCGGGGGCCAAGAGACCCAGTACTTC,CASSSGTSGGQETQYF
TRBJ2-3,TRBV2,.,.,TGTGCCAGCAGACAGGGCGGGGGTCAGACAGATACGCAGTATTTT,CASRQGGGQTDTQYF
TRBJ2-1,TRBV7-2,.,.,TGTGCCAGCAGCCAGCAGAGCGGCTCTTACAATGAGCAGTTCTTC,CASSQQSGSYNEQFF
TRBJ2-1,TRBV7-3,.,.,TGTGCCAGCAGCTTACAAAATGAGCAGTTCTTC,CASSLQNEQFF
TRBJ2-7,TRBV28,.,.,TGTGCCAGCACCATCGGCTTCACCTACGAGCAGTACTTC,CASTIGFTYEQYF
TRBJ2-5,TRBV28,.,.,TGTGCCAGCAGTTTTGGGGCGGGGACTCTCCAAGAGACCCAGTACTTC,CASSFGAGTLQETQYF